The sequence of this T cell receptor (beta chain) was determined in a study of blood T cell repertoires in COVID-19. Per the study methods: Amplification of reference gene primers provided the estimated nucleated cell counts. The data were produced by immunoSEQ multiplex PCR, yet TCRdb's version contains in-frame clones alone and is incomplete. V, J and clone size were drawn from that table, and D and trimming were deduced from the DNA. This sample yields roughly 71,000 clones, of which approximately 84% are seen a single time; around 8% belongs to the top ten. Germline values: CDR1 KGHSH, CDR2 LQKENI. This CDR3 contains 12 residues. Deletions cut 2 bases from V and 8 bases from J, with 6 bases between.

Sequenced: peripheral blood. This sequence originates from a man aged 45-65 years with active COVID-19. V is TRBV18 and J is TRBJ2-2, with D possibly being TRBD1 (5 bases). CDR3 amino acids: CASSPDRGELFF. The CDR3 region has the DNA TGTGCCAGCTCACCAGACAGAGGGGAGCTGTTTTTT.